This T cell receptor beta chain was observed in a study of beta chain features in type 1 diabetes. Study-level points and caveats: Insertion counts at VDJ junctions were lower in type 1 diabetes patients, who also showed more deletions there.

To note about this clone: Antigen specificity is unknown.

The study reverse transcribed the entire isolated RNA, so it sequenced expressed TCRB transcripts. Assay used: immunoSEQ multiplex PCR; TCRdb lists only in-frame clones, some missing. The sample contains about 320,000 clones, around 15% of which appear only once. The sequenced sample consisted of central memory CD4+ T cells from blood. This TCR derives from a young man in good health.

CDR3 sequence: CASSPRRRMTSTDTQYF. The CDR3 nucleotides are TGTGCCAGCTCACCACGGCGCAGAATGACTAGCACAGATACGCAGTATTTT. This sequence joins TRBV18 and TRBJ2-3; no clear D gene. The CDR3 consists of 17 residues. V was pared by 1 base and J by 0 bases, with 14 bases between. Germline V CDR1 and CDR2: KGHSH, LQKENI.